One sample yielded the 5 T cell receptor beta chains listed below, sequenced in a study of cytomegalovirus exposure and HLA in healthy donors. In the PCR, 60 Vbeta and 13 Jbeta primers were used. Method: immunoSEQ multiplex PCR; TCRdb's copy keeps in-frame clones and lacks some. The profile shows around 130,000 clones, roughly 71% of them singletons. The sequenced sample consisted of PBMCs. All receptors come from a woman aged 40 to 50 in good health and CMV-seropositive.

This clone was picked up a small number of times. The V and J genes are TRBV25-1 and TRBJ1-6; unclear D gene. The CDR3 spans 16 residues. Trimming left V 2 bases short and J 10 bases short, with 18 bases between. CDR1 and CDR2 (germline): MGHDK, SYGVNS. CDR3 nucleotide sequence: TGTGCCAGCAGTGAAGGGAGGGTAACGTTGACATCACCCCTCCACTTT. Translating gives CASSEGRVTLTSPLHF.

This sequence joins TRBV10-3 and TRBJ1-5; 8 bases are a match to TRBD1. J was trimmed by 5 bases and V by 6 bases; bases with no gene match: 3. The CDR3 extends over 13 amino acids. Germline CDR1 ENHRY, CDR2 SYGVKD. The CDR3 DNA reads TGTGCCATCAGGGACAGGGAAGATCAGCCCCAGCATTTT. Translation: CAIRDREDQPQHF.

The genes are TRBV6-6 and TRBJ2-7, with D possibly being TRBD2 (5 bases). Germline V lookup: CDR1 MNHNY, CDR2 SVGAGI (reference sequence). The CDR3 contains 14 residues. Trimming took 2 bases from V and 5 from J, leaving 13 bases between them. CDR3: CASSYGPGMNEQYF. CDR3 in DNA: TGTGCCAGCAGTTACGGCCCGGGAATGAACGAGCAGTACTTC.

The chain links TRBV7-6 to TRBJ2-1, with 10 bases aligning to TRBD2. Germline CDR1 is SGHVS and CDR2 is FNYEAQ. With V trimmed by 0 bases and J by 1 base, 9 bases remained unmatched. The CDR3 is 19 residues long. Written as DNA, the CDR3 is TGTGCCAGCAGCTTAGCGGTACCTAGCGGGAGAGGTTCCTACAATGAGCAGTTCTTC. This gives the protein CASSLAVPSGRGSYNEQFF.

This clone was detected only a few times. The CDR3 coding sequence is TGCGCCAGCAGCGCATGGACAGGCAACGTCGAGACTTTCTTT. This encodes CASSAWTGNVETFF. The chain couples TRBV5-1 to TRBJ1-1, with 7 nucleotides matching TRBD1. CDR1 is SGHRS, CDR2 YFSETQ, per germline. Losses at the gene ends were 4 bases for V and 12 bases for J; bases not matched to a gene: 15. The CDR3 covers 14 residues.